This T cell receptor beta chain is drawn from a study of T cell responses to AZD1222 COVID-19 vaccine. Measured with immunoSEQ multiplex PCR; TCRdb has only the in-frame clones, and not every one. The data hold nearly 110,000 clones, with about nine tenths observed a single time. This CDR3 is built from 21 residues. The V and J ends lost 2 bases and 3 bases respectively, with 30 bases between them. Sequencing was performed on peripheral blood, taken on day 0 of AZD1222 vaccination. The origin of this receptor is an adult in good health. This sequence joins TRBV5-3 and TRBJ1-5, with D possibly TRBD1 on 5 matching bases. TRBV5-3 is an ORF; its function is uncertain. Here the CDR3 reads CARSFAHVGTVPSNDNQPQHF. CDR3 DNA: TGTGCCAGAAGCTTTGCACATGTAGGGACGGTCCCTTCTAACGACAATCAGCCCCAGCATTTT.